Each of the 14 T cell receptor beta chains below was sequenced from the same sample in a study of cytomegalovirus exposure and HLA in healthy donors (dated by TCRdb to 2016 to 2017). Libraries were made using the immunoSEQ multiplex PCR assay. For the multiplex PCR, a mixture combining 60 forward primers for TCR Vbeta segments and 13 reverse primers for TCR Jbeta segments was used. TCRdb stores this immuneACCESS table with in-frame sequences only. Part of the clones is absent; in the studies checked, under half of the shortfall reflects unresolved V genes, and no reason is known for the rest. Counted in this sample were about 190,000 clones; approximately 87% of them appeared once. The ten largest clones represent over 1% of the sample. The sequencing sample was made of PBMCs. The source of these receptors is a man aged 30 to 45 in good health and CMV-seronegative.

This clone was recorded a few times. V gene TRBV2 combines with J gene TRBJ2-7, with D perhaps matching TRBD1 (6 bases). Germline V CDR1 and CDR2: SNHLY, FYNNEI. V was trimmed by 7 bases and J by 0 bases, leaving 16 bases between them. The CDR3 runs to 15 residues. The CDR3 here is CASKLKGGSSYEQYF. For the CDR3, the DNA is TGTGCCAGCAAGTTAAAAGGGGGTAGCTCCTACGAGCAGTACTTC.

The table lists this clone with a count of one. V usage is TRBV6-5 and J usage is TRBJ2-7; 7 bases align to TRBD1. Germline V CDR1 and CDR2: MNHEY, SVGAGI. Trimming removed 6 bases from V and 3 bases from J; junction bases left unmatched: 11. The CDR3 loop spans 15 amino acids. CDR3: CASRYTGTAGYEQYF. The CDR3 DNA is TGTGCCAGCAGGTATACCGGGACAGCCGGCTACGAGCAGTACTTC.

The V call is TRBV5-1, the J call TRBJ2-7, with 7 bases identical to TRBD2. The germline gives CDR1 SGHRS, CDR2 YFSETQ. This CDR3 is 15 amino acids long. V lost 0 bases to trimming and J lost 9 bases; unmatched junction nucleotides: 12. The CDR3 coding sequence is TGCGCCAGCAGCTTGGAACCAGCGGGGTCACTCGCGCAGTACTTC. Protein product: CASSLEPAGSLAQYF.

This chain links TRBV7-2 with TRBJ2-7; TRBD1 matches 10 bases. Germline CDR1 and CDR2: SGHTA and FQGNSA. J lost 3 bases, V lost 1 base, and 12 bases had no gene match. This CDR3 region has 18 residues. The CDR3 DNA reads TGTGCCAGCAGCTTAGGGACAGGGGGTTTTCTTACTATCTACGAGCAGTACTTC. Translation gives CASSLGTGGFLTIYEQYF.

CDR3 in DNA: TGTGCCAGCAGTTCTCCTAACTACGAGCAGTACTTC. Translating gives CASSSPNYEQYF. The V and J genes are TRBV6-5 and TRBJ2-7; D is undetermined. This CDR3 has 12 amino acids. The ends were cut back, 4 bases at V and 3 bases at J, with 7 bases in the middle. CDR1 MNHEY and CDR2 SVGAGI come from the germline V gene.

The J gene is TRBJ1-4, the V gene TRBV4-2; 8 bases are shared with TRBD1. The CDR3 sequence is 17 residues long. Losses at the gene ends were 0 bases for V and 8 bases for J; bases not matched to a gene: 11. Germline V lookup: CDR1 LGHNA, CDR2 YNFKEQ. The CDR3 region is CASSQDAGGALVEKLFF. CDR3 in DNA: TGTGCCAGCAGCCAAGATGCAGGGGGCGCGTTGGTCGAAAAACTGTTTTTT.

This chain links TRBV27 with TRBJ1-4, with D possibly being TRBD1 (5 bases). V was cut by 1 base and J by 8 bases, with 14 bases left in between. The CDR3 has 15 amino acids. Per the germline V gene, CDR1 is MNHEY and CDR2 is SMNVEV (reference sequence). In DNA, the CDR3 is TGTGCCAGCAGTTTATTTCCAGGGAATATAGAAAAACTGTTTTTT. This translates into CASSLFPGNIEKLFF.

V and J are TRBV19 and TRBJ1-1; 9 bases line up with TRBD1. CDR1 is LNHDA and CDR2 is SQIVND in the germline V gene (reference sequence). The CDR3 extends over 16 amino acids. The trim removed 5 bases at V and 2 bases at J, leaving 9 bases unmatched. The CDR3 loop reads CASSRQDRGVNTEAFF. The CDR3, as DNA: TGTGCCAGTAGTCGACAGGACAGGGGAGTAAACACTGAAGCTTTCTTT.

This clone was seen only once. The germline gene is not matched at one end of the junction; a read error may be the cause. The genes are TRBV19 and TRBJ2-6, with D possibly TRBD1 on 5 matching bases. There are 17 residues in the CDR3. The germline V gene has CDR1 LNHDA and CDR2 SQIVND (reference sequence). The CDR3 reads CASSGAPVGSGANGLTF. The CDR3 bases are TGTGCCAGTAGTGGGGCCCCCGTGGGCTCTGGGGCCAACGGCCTGACTTTC.

Of note for this clone: This sample also contains other DNA sequences that code for the same CDR3. CDR3 sequence (DNA): TGTGCCAGCAGTTTAGGAGGAGCCAAAAACATTCAGTACTTC. Protein sequence: CASSLGGAKNIQYF. This chain links TRBV28 with TRBJ2-4; D may be TRBD2 (5 bases). The CDR3 has 14 residues. CDR1 is MDHEN and CDR2 is SYDVKM in the germline V gene. Trimming cost V 2 bases and J 0 bases, with 5 bases left between them.

This chain links TRBV7-9 with TRBJ1-1; D unresolved. Trimming stripped 1 base from V and 5 bases from J, with 11 bases between. Germline CDR1 SEHNR, CDR2 FQNEAQ (reference sequence). The CDR3 sequence is 14 residues long. CDR3 loop: CASSLGEVSTEAFF. Written as DNA, the CDR3 is TGTGCCAGCAGCTTAGGTGAGGTATCTACTGAAGCTTTCTTT.

V and J are TRBV30 and TRBJ1-4; tentatively, D is TRBD1 (6 bases). Germline CDR1 GTSNPN, CDR2 SVGIG (reference sequence). The CDR3 contains 14 residues. The ends were cut back, 3 bases at V and 2 bases at J, with 10 bases in the middle. This CDR3 is CAWRADSTNEKLFF. CDR3 nucleotides: TGTGCCTGGAGGGCGGACAGTACTAATGAAAAACTGTTTTTT.

The chain is built from TRBV13 and TRBJ2-7; TRBD2 matches at 10 bases. Germline-derived CDR1 and CDR2 are PRHDT and FYEKMQ (reference sequence). The CDR3 contains 16 residues. After removal of 4 bases from V and 0 bases from J, the junction contained 6 bases not matched to a gene. In DNA, the CDR3 is TGTGCCAGCAGCTCCGATACTAGCGGGGACTCCTACGAGCAGTACTTC. This codes for CASSSDTSGDSYEQYF.

The CDR3 region is CASSPGTGVISNYGYTF. Written as DNA, the CDR3 is TGTGCCAGTAGCCCCGGGACAGGGGTCATTTCTAACTATGGCTACACCTTC. The gene calls are TRBV19 and TRBJ1-2; TRBD1 aligns across 10 bases. Germline lookup yields CDR1 LNHDA and CDR2 SQIVND (reference sequence). The CDR3 consists of 17 residues. Trimming removed 6 bases from V and 0 bases from J; junction bases left unmatched: 10.